The 30 T cell receptor beta chains presented below share a single source sample, sequenced in a study of Ad26.COV2.S vaccination and SARS-CoV-2 variants. The protocol was immunoSEQ multiplex PCR, while the TCRdb copy is restricted to in-frame clones and leaves out a portion. The data show about 400,000 clones, with more than 75% seen just once and about 3.6% held by the top ten. Described treatment: some 20 received Ad26.COV2.S at low or high dose, single or two shots; about 5 received placebo; per-sample allocation not given. Sampling was done on day 63 after the first vaccine or placebo injection. This specimen consisted of peripheral blood, obtained in a trial of Ad26.COV2.S vaccine versus placebo. These receptors were collected from a person aged 18 to 65 who received the Ad26.COV2.S COVID-19 vaccine or a placebo.

The CDR3 region has the DNA TGTGCCAGCAGCTTAAGGGCGGAAGTGAGCTCCTACGAGCAGTACTTC. Translated, it gives CASSLRAEVSSYEQYF. This chain links TRBV7-2 with TRBJ2-7; D is unclear. Germline CDR1 is SGHTA and CDR2 is FQGNSA. The CDR3 runs to 16 residues. Trimming took off 2 bases at V and 0 bases at J, with 14 bases between the two ends. Full variable domain (missing parts from reference TRBV7-2 and TRBJ2-7): GAGVSQSPSNKVTEKGKDVELRCDPISGHTALYWYRQSLGQGLEFLIYFQGNSAPDKSGLPSDRFSAERTGGSVSTLTIQRTQQEDSAVYLCASSLRAEVSSYEQYFGPGTRLTVT.

V and J are TRBV29-1 and TRBJ2-6; 8 nucleotides agree with TRBD1. This CDR3 is built from 15 residues. The germline gives CDR1 SQVTM, CDR2 ANQGSEA. Germline trimming cut 4 bases from V and 3 bases from J; bases unmatched to any gene: 5. Here the CDR3 reads CSVGQGAIGANVLTF. DNA for the CDR3: TGCAGCGTTGGGCAGGGGGCAATTGGGGCCAACGTCCTGACTTTC.

This clone was picked up one time. This chain joins TRBV11-2 and TRBJ2-7, with 8 bases fitting TRBD1. The V gene end was trimmed by 5 bases and the J gene end by 3 bases; junction bases not matched to a gene: 9. Per the germline V gene, CDR1 is SGHAT and CDR2 is FQNNGV. This CDR3 is 15 amino acids long. CDR3 protein: CASSTWTGLYYEQYF. The CDR3 DNA reads as TGTGCCAGCAGCACTTGGACAGGGCTCTACTACGAGCAGTACTTC.

The J gene is TRBJ1-2, the V gene TRBV3-1 (or the pseudogene TRBV3-2); D remains ambiguous. This CDR3 is 15 amino acids long. The V end lost 1 base, the J end lost 7 bases, and 16 bases lay between the germline ends. Germline V CDR1 and CDR2: LGHDT, YNNKEL (reference sequence). The CDR3 DNA sequence: TGTGCCAGCAGCCAAGGGTTAGGTTTGGTGGGTGGCTACACCTTC. Protein: CASSQGLGLVGGYTF.

The chain combines TRBV11-2 with TRBJ2-7; TRBD1 agrees at 10 bases. Germline CDR1 SGHAT, CDR2 FQNNGV. This CDR3 comprises 13 residues. The J segment lost 6 bases and the V segment lost 1 base, leaving 0 bases of the junction unmatched. The CDR3 region has the DNA TGTGCCAGCAGCTTAGGGACAGGGGGCGAGCAGTACTTC. Its protein product is CASSLGTGGEQYF.

This clone was picked up one time. The chain joins TRBV4-1 to TRBJ2-7, with 9 bases lining up with TRBD1. The junction had 3 bases not matched to a gene; V was cut back by 3 bases and J by 0 bases. Germline lookup yields CDR1 MGHRA and CDR2 YSYEKL. CDR3 size: 15 residues. The CDR3 sequence is CASSHRTGDSYEQYF. CDR3 sequence (DNA): TGCGCCAGCAGCCATCGGACAGGGGACTCCTACGAGCAGTACTTC.

J is TRBJ2-3 and V is TRBV11-3, with no clear D. Germline CDR1 reads SGHNT; CDR2 reads YENEEA. This CDR3 has 13 amino acids. V lost 1 base, J lost 4 bases, and 6 bases lay in between. Here the CDR3 reads CASSLVSPDTQYF. The CDR3 bases are TGTGCCAGCAGCTTAGTGAGCCCAGATACGCAGTATTTT.

The chain carries TRBV5-6 and TRBJ1-1; TRBD1 is a possible D gene (6 bases). Germline CDR1 SGHDT, CDR2 YYEEEE. The CDR3 extends over 12 amino acids. V dropped 1 base and J dropped 10 bases, with 11 bases sitting between them. The CDR3 protein is CASSLWGGGAFF. The CDR3 DNA is TGTGCCAGCAGCTTGTGGGGGGGCGGAGCTTTCTTT.

The chain carries TRBV5-4 and TRBJ2-3, with D tentatively TRBD1 (6 bases). This CDR3 contains 15 residues. Germline CDR1 reads SGHNT; CDR2 reads YYREEE (reference sequence). Deletions cut 0 bases from V and 6 bases from J, with 14 bases between. The DNA of the CDR3 is TGTGCCAGCAGCTTGGTAGGACAGCCTTCGGATACGCAGTATTTT. Translated: CASSLVGQPSDTQYF. Using reference TRBV5-4 and TRBJ2-3 for the parts outside the CDR3, the full variable domain is ETGVTQSPTHLIKTRGQQVTLRCSSQSGHNTVSWYQQALGQGPQFIFQYYREEENGRGNFPPRFSGLQFPNYSSELNVNALELDDSALYLCASSLVGQPSDTQYFGPGTRLTVL.

The chain is built from TRBV5-4 and TRBJ2-2; weak D call: TRBD1 (6 bases). Germline-derived CDR1 and CDR2 are SGHNT and YYREEE (reference sequence). This CDR3 comprises 15 residues. V was trimmed by 0 bases and J by 5 bases, leaving 11 bases between them. Here the CDR3 reads CASSLVGDRTGELFF. CDR3 nucleotides: TGTGCCAGCAGCTTGGTTGGTGACAGGACCGGGGAGCTGTTTTTT.

V usage is TRBV5-6 and J usage is TRBJ1-1; TRBD1 matches 8 bases. Germline CDR1 is SGHDT and CDR2 is YYEEEE. Trimming cost V 3 bases and J 4 bases; bases outside gene matches: 5. CDR3 length equals 14 residues. The CDR3 DNA reads TGTGCCAGCAGCTACCGGACAGGGCGCACTGAAGCTTTCTTT. Its protein is CASSYRTGRTEAFF.

This chain joins TRBV6-4 and TRBJ2-3; 7 bases are a match to TRBD1. The J segment lost 5 bases and the V segment lost 6 bases, leaving 11 bases of the junction unmatched. CDR1 and CDR2 from the germline V gene are MRHNA and SNTAGT. The CDR3 contains 15 residues. The CDR3 region is CASSNSGTVGDTQYF. The DNA for the CDR3 is TGTGCCAGCAGCAATTCCGGGACAGTCGGAGATACGCAGTATTTT.

The chain carries TRBV11-1 and TRBJ1-2; D not resolved. Trimming took 5 bases from V and 8 from J, leaving 12 bases between them. CDR3 length: 12 residues. The germline V gene encodes CDR1 SGHAT and CDR2 FQDESV (reference sequence). The CDR3 region is CASSGRGTGYTF. CDR3 nucleotides: TGTGCCAGCAGCGGACGGGGTACGGGCTACACCTTC.

This rearrangement joins TRBV7-2 to TRBJ1-3, with 7 bases fitting TRBD1. Germline CDR1 SGHTA, CDR2 FQGNSA. The length of the CDR3 is 14 residues. Losses at the gene ends were 2 bases for V and 2 bases for J; bases not matched to a gene: 0. CDR3: CASSLQGAGNTIYF. CDR3 nucleotide sequence: TGTGCCAGCAGCTTACAGGGGGCTGGAAACACCATATATTTT.

V and J are TRBV6-6 and TRBJ2-1; 10 bases are a match to TRBD2. This CDR3 has 16 amino acids. From germline, CDR1 is MNHNY and CDR2 SVGAGI (reference sequence). The V and J ends lost 2 bases and 6 bases, in that order; junction bases with no gene match: 7. DNA for the CDR3: TGTGCCAGCAGTTACAATAGCGGGGGGCCGGGCAATGAGCAGTTCTTC. Its translation is CASSYNSGGPGNEQFF.

This chain uses TRBV5-4 with TRBJ2-3; D tentatively fits TRBD1 or TRBD2 (5 bases each). The CDR3 extends over 13 amino acids. V lost 0 bases, J lost 5 bases, and 7 bases lay in between. Germline CDR1 and CDR2: SGHNT and YYREEE (reference sequence). The CDR3 spells CASSLVGGDTQYF. In nucleotides, the CDR3 is TGTGCCAGCAGCTTGGTTGGGGGAGATACGCAGTATTTT.

The chain links TRBV28 to TRBJ1-6; 7 bases map to TRBD1. Per the germline V gene, CDR1 is MDHEN and CDR2 is SYDVKM. V lost 4 bases to trimming and J lost 4 bases; unmatched junction nucleotides: 7. The CDR3 spans 16 residues. The CDR3 sequence is CASSSAGQMYNSPLHF. The CDR3 DNA reads as TGTGCCAGCAGTTCTGCGGGACAGATGTATAATTCACCCCTCCACTTT.

The rearrangement links TRBV5-4 to TRBJ1-2; 8 bases align to TRBD1. Trimming cost V 2 bases and J 4 bases; bases outside gene matches: 1. In germline, CDR1 is SGHNT, CDR2 YYREEE (reference sequence). CDR3 size: 13 residues. CDR3 region: CASSLGTGYGYTF. CDR3 sequence (DNA): TGTGCCAGCAGCTTAGGGACAGGCTATGGCTACACCTTC.

The gene calls are TRBV15 and TRBJ1-5, with unresolved D. The CDR3 spans 14 residues. Looked up from germline, CDR1 is LNHNV and CDR2 is YYDKDF (reference sequence). The V gene lost 0 bases and the J gene lost 7 bases, with 10 bases spanning the gap. The DNA of the CDR3 is TGTGCCACCAGCAGAGATCTGTCCGTCCAGCCCCAGCATTTT. This encodes CATSRDLSVQPQHF.

The V gene is TRBV5-1, the J gene TRBJ2-2; TRBD1 agrees at 7 bases. Germline loops: CDR1 SGHRS, CDR2 YFSETQ. Germline trimming cut 4 bases from V and 4 bases from J; bases unmatched to any gene: 10. The CDR3 is made up of 16 amino acids. As DNA, the CDR3 is TGCGCCAGCAGCGATCGACAGGGCCCGACCACCGGGGAGCTGTTTTTT. As protein: CASSDRQGPTTGELFF.

The genes are TRBV9 and TRBJ2-2; no firm D call. CDR3 size: 14 residues. Deletions cut 0 bases from V and 0 bases from J, with 3 bases between. Germline V lookup: CDR1 SGDLS, CDR2 YYNGEE. CDR3 sequence: CASSVEPNTGELFF. For the CDR3, the DNA is TGTGCCAGCAGCGTAGAGCCGAACACCGGGGAGCTGTTTTTT.

This chain uses TRBV28 with TRBJ1-5; tentative D call: TRBD1 (5 bases). The CDR3 runs to 13 residues. Trimming took 8 bases from V and 3 from J, leaving 11 bases between them. Germline lookup yields CDR1 MDHEN and CDR2 SYDVKM. The CDR3 DNA follows: TGTGCCAGCTGGACACCTAACAATCAGCCCCAGCATTTT. Translating gives CASWTPNNQPQHF. The full variable domain, its missing parts supplied by reference TRBV28 and TRBJ1-5, is DVKVTQSSRYLVKRTGEKVFLECVQDMDHENMFWYRQDPGLGLRLIYFSYDVKMKEKGDIPEGYSVSREKKERFSLILESASTNQTSMYLCASWTPNNQPQHFGDGTRLSIL.

The chain couples TRBV4-1 to TRBJ2-3, with 8 bases aligning to TRBD1. The CDR3 is made up of 15 amino acids. The trim removed 0 bases at V and 9 bases at J, leaving 8 bases unmatched. Germline values: CDR1 MGHRA, CDR2 YSYEKL. CDR3 nucleotides: TGCGCCAGCAGCCAAGATGCACAGGGGGTAGGGACGCAGTATTTT. This encodes CASSQDAQGVGTQYF.

The chain joins TRBV30 to TRBJ1-1; D is ambiguous. Trimming removed 3 bases at V and 0 bases at J, with 8 bases between. The CDR3 spans 13 residues. CDR1 and CDR2 (germline): GTSNPN, SVGIG (reference sequence). CDR3 nucleotides: TGTGCCTGGAGGCCCCGGGTGAACACTGAAGCTTTCTTT. It yields the protein CAWRPRVNTEAFF.

The chain uses TRBV7-2 and TRBJ2-1; D possibly corresponds to TRBD2 (6 bases). V lost 3 bases to trimming and J lost 13 bases, with 13 bases between them. There are 12 residues in the CDR3. The germline CDR1 and CDR2 sequences are SGHTA and FQGNSA. Written as DNA, the CDR3 is TGTGCCAGCAGCTTTCCGGGACTGCATCAGTTCTTC. This translates into CASSFPGLHQFF.

Regarding this clone: At one end the junction does not follow the germline gene, possibly because of a read error. The chain is built from TRBV14 and TRBJ2-1; perhaps TRBD2 as D (7 bases). Germline assignment: CDR1 SGHDN and CDR2 FVKESK. The CDR3 has 14 residues. The CDR3 protein is CASSQLLLVGGPIF. The CDR3 bases are TGTGCCAGCAGCCAACTTTTGTTAGTGGGGGGGCCGATCTTC.

This chain joins TRBV27 and TRBJ2-1; D gene ambiguous. The CDR3 sequence is 15 residues long. Deletions cut 3 bases from V and 9 bases from J, with 18 bases between. Germline V gene lookup returns CDR1 MNHEY and CDR2 SMNVEV (reference sequence). CDR3 residues: CASSLYTPGGREQFF. The CDR3 region has the DNA TGTGCCAGCAGTTTGTACACTCCGGGCGGTCGTGAGCAGTTCTTC.

This chain links TRBV10-3 with TRBJ2-7; no firm D call. Trimming shortened V by 4 bases and J by 0 bases, and 13 bases separated the two germline ends. The germline CDR1 and CDR2 sequences are ENHRY and SYGVKD. The CDR3 runs 15 residues. The chain's CDR3 is CAISGAHTSSYEQYF. The CDR3 coding sequence is TGTGCCATCAGTGGCGCCCATACAAGCTCCTACGAGCAGTACTTC.

V and J are TRBV5-6 and TRBJ2-1; TRBD2 matches 11 bases. Germline V gene sequence: CDR1 SGHDT, CDR2 YYEEEE. This CDR3 is built from 17 residues. V dropped 2 bases and J dropped 3; count of bases not matched to a gene: 7. The CDR3 sequence is CASSFFSGGDFYNEQFF. CDR3 bases: TGTGCCAGCAGCTTTTTTAGCGGGGGGGATTTCTACAATGAGCAGTTCTTC.

The rearrangement joins TRBV9 to TRBJ1-1; possibly TRBD1 for D (5 bases). The CDR3 spans 15 residues. Germline CDR1 is SGDLS and CDR2 is YYNGEE. V lost 0 bases to trimming and J lost 4 bases, with 13 bases between them. CDR3 amino acids: CASSVGDVGGTEAFF. The CDR3 DNA is TGTGCCAGCAGCGTAGGAGATGTGGGGGGCACTGAAGCTTTCTTT.